The sequence of this T cell receptor beta chain was determined in a study of graft-versus-host responses after intestinal transplantation. Study-wide background: Anti-thymocyte globulin was used for induction in all recipients, who then took tacrolimus and steroids for 2 to 4 years.

Notes on this clone: Antigen specificity is unknown.

Clones were read by immunoSEQ multiplex PCR, and TCRdb kept only the in-frame ones, dropping some. The sample yields 85,000 to 100,000 clones, 85% to 95% seen once. General study points: Within allografts, high graft-versus-host to host-versus-graft clonal ratios were seen among patients with graft-donor T cell macrochimerism. GvH clones turned up in recipient marrow; some had shown up first in ileum or blood.

Sample: unstimulated CD8+ T cells sorted from spleen or lymph node cells, taken before transplant. The receptor comes from a human donor who was the organ donor for an intestinal transplant.

CDR3 DNA sequence: TGTGCCAGCAGTTCTTTCAATGAGCAGTTCTTC. The encoded protein is CASSSFNEQFF. The rearrangement uses TRBV6-5 and TRBJ2-1, with D hard to call. The V end was cut by 4 bases, the J end by 6 bases, with 4 bases between. Germline-derived CDR1 and CDR2 are MNHEY and SVGAGI. The CDR3 spans 11 residues.